This T cell receptor (beta chain) was retrieved from a study of cytomegalovirus exposure and HLA in healthy donors. Whole-study findings and limits: The study flagged about 160 TCR beta chains as cytomegalovirus-associated.

PCR primers comprised 60 Vbeta and 13 Jbeta primers. Profiling relied on immunoSEQ multiplex PCR, and the TCRdb table lists in-frame clones only, not all of them. Of 150,000 to 200,000 clones listed, around 80% are singletons. On this clone: Its antigen is as yet unknown.

Germline loops: CDR1 MGHRA, CDR2 YSYEKL. The V gene end was trimmed by 4 bases and the J gene end by 7 bases; junction bases not matched to a gene: 6. This CDR3 is 14 amino acids long. This clonotype was sampled from a middle-aged woman in good health and CMV-seronegative. The rearrangement joins TRBV4-1 to TRBJ1-4; 7 nucleotides agree with TRBD1. Sequencing was performed on PBMCs. The chain's CDR3 is CASSLTGAIEKLFF. CDR3 in DNA: TGCGCCAGCAGCCTTACAGGGGCGATTGAAAAACTGTTTTTT.